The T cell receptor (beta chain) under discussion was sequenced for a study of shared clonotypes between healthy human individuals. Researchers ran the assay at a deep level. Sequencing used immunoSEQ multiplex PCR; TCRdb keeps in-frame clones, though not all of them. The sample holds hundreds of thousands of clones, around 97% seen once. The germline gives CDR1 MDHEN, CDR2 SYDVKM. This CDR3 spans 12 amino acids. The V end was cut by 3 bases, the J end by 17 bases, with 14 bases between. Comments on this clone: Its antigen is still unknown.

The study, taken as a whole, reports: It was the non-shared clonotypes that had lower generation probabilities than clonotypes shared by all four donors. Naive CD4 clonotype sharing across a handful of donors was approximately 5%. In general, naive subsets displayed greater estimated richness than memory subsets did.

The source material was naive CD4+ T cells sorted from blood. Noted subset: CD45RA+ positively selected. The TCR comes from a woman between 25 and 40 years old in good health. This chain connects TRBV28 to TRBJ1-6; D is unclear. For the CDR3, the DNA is TGTGCCAGCAGTTTCAGCGCGTCTCGGTTCCACTTT. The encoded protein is CASSFSASRFHF.